A selection of T cell receptor beta chains follows, all from one sample in a study of T-cell reconstitution after alpha-beta-depleted transplantation in children. TCRdb re-analysed the PCR reads in MiXCR, keeping a single row per CDR3 protein. The repertoire holds about 830,000 distinct CDR3 sequences, with approximately 15% as singletons. This specimen consisted of PBMCs, mostly from graft donor cells, obtained 360 days after TCRalphabeta/CD19-depleted stem cell transplant. The receptors shown here come from a male patient under 18 who had a stem cell transplant for acute lymphoblastic leukemia, so the T cells may come from the graft donor. Each CDR3 is given with its conserved first and last residue. A D gene is named only where the DNA matches it firmly. Only part of the rows carry a size: once, few, many, or a class if the clone is expanded.

J | size | V | D | DNA | CDR3
TRBJ2-7 | few | TRBV12-3/TRBV12-4 | TRBD2 | TGTGCCAGCAGCCCCGGCGGGGGGCGGCTCGAGCAGTACTTC | CASSPGGGRLEQYF
TRBJ2-7 | NA | TRBV29-1 | TRBD2 | TGCAGCGTTGACCGGATGCGGGAGGGCCAAGTCGAGCAGTACTTC | CSVDRMREGQVEQYF
TRBJ2-2 | NA | TRBV24-1 | NA | TGTGCCACCAGTGACCCGCCGGCCGGGGAGCTGTTTTTT | CATSDPPAGELFF
TRBJ2-1 | NA | TRBV12-3/TRBV12-4 | TRBD1 | TGTGCCAGCACCCCACAGATTCACAGGGGGAGGGAGCAGTTCTTC | CASTPQIHRGREQFF
TRBJ2-1 | many | TRBV20-1 | TRBD2 | TGCAGTGCTAGCCCGGGACTAGCGGGAGTAGAGGAGCAGTTCTTC | CSASPGLAGVEEQFF
TRBJ2-2 | NA | TRBV29-1 | TRBD1 | TGCAGCGGCAGGGGGCGGAACACCGGGGAGCTGTTTTTT | CSGRGRNTGELFF
TRBJ1-5 | NA | TRBV12-3/TRBV12-4 | NA | TGTGCCAGCAGTTTAGCTCTTTCCGGAGGGGACAAGTATTTGGATAGCAATCAGCCCCAGCATTTT | CASSLALSGGDKYLDSNQPQHF
TRBJ2-1 | many | TRBV20-1 | TRBD2 | TGCAGTGCTAGAGATGAGGGCGCTAGCGGGAGCTTGGAGCAGTTCTTC | CSARDEGASGSLEQFF
TRBJ2-7 | NA | TRBV10-1 | TRBD1 | TGCGCCAGCAGTGAGGCCGGGACAGGGTTTTTCGAGCAGTACTTC | CASSEAGTGFFEQYF
TRBJ1-4 | NA | TRBV18 | NA | TGTGCCAGCTCACCACCGGGGGGGCAAACTAATGAAAAACTGTTTTTT | CASSPPGGQTNEKLFF
TRBJ2-3 | few | TRBV6-5 | TRBD2 | TGTGCCAGCAGTTTTTTAGCGGGAGGCCGCACAGATACGCAGTATTTT | CASSFLAGGRTDTQYF
TRBJ1-2 | few | TRBV4-2 | TRBD1 | TGTGCCAGCAGCCAAGGCCAGGGGGTGGGTGGCTACACCTTC | CASSQGQGVGGYTF
TRBJ2-7 | NA | TRBV4-1 | TRBD2 | TGCGCCAGCAGCCCGGTCAATATAGCGGGAGGGCCCTACGAGCAGTACTTC | CASSPVNIAGGPYEQYF
TRBJ2-5 | few | TRBV20-1 | TRBD2 | TGCAGTGCTAGAGAGACTAGCGGTGAGACCCAGTACTTC | CSARETSGETQYF
TRBJ2-3 | NA | TRBV24-1 | NA | TGTGCCACCAAGGGGTCGGGGGTCCCCTTTAGCACAGATACGCAGTATTTT | CATKGSGVPFSTDTQYF